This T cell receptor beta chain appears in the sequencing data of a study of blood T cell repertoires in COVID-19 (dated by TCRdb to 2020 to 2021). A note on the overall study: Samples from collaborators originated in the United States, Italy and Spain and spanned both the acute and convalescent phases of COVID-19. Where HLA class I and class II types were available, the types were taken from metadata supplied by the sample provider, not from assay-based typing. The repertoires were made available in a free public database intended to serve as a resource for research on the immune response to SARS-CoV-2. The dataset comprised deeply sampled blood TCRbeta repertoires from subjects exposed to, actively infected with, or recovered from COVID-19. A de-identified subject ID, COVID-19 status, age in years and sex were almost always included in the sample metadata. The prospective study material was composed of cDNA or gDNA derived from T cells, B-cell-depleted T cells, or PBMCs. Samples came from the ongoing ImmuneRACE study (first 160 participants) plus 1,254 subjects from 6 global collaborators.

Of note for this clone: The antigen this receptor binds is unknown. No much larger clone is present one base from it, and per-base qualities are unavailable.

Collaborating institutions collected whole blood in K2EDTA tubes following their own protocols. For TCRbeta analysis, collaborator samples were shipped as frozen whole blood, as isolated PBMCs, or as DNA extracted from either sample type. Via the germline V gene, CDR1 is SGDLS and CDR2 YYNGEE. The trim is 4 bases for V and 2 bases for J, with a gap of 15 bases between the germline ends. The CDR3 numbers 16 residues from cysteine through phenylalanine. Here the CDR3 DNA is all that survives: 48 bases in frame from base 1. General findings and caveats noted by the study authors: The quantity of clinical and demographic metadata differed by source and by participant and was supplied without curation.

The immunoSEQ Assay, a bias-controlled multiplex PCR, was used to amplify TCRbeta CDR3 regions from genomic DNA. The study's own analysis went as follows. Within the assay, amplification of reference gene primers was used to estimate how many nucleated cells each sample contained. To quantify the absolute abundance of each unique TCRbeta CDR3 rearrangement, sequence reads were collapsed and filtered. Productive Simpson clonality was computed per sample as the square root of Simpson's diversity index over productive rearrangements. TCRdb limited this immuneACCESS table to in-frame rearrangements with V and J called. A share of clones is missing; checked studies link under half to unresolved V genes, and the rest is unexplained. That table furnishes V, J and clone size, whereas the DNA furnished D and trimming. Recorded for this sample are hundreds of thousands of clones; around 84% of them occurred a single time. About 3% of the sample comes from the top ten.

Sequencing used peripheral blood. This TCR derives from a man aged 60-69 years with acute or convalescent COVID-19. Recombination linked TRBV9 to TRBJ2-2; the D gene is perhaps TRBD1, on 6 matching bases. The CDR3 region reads CASSPGAGPNTGELFF. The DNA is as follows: TGTGCCAGCAGCCCAGGGGCAGGCCCTAACACCGGGGAGCTGTTTTTT.